Only a few counts were recorded for the clone carrying this TCR beta chain. Its antigen is still unknown. The sample is drawn from a study of beta chain features in type 1 diabetes. Study-level results: Among patients with Type 1 diabetes, TCRB CDR3s were moderately but significantly shorter in every one of the four CD4+ subsets.

V lost 4 bases to trimming and J lost 0 bases; unmatched junction nucleotides: 4. The CDR3 covers 15 residues. From germline, CDR1 is SEHNR and CDR2 FQNEAQ (reference sequence). Sequencing targeted expressed TCRB transcripts, as all isolated RNA had been reverse transcribed. Assay used: immunoSEQ multiplex PCR; TCRdb lists only in-frame clones, some missing. The repertoire has under 300,000 clones, roughly 22% of them found once; the top ten carry about 0.027%. This TCR was recovered from a woman between 40 and 55 years old with type 1 diabetes. Sequenced sample: naive CD4+ T cells from blood. The rearrangement joins TRBV7-9 to TRBJ2-3, with 7 bases identical to TRBD1. CDR3 amino acids: CASSSGQESTDTQYF. The CDR3 nucleotides read TGTGCCAGCAGCTCCGGACAGGAGAGCACAGATACGCAGTATTTT.